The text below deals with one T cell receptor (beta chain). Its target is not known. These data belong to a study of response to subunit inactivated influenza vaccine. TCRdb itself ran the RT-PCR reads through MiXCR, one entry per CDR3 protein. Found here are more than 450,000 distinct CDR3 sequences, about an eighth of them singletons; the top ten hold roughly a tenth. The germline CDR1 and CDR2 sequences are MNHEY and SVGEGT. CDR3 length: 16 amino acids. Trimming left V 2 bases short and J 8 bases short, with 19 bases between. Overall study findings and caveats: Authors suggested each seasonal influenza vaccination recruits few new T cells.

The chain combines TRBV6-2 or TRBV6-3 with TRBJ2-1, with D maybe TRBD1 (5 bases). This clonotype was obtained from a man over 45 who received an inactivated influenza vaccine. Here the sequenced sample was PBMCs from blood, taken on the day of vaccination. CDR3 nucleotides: TGTGCCAGCAGTTACAGGGGAATAGGATCGCGAGATGAGCAGTTCTTC. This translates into CASSYRGIGSRDEQFF.